This T cell receptor (beta chain) was recorded in a study of Ad26.COV2.S vaccination and SARS-CoV-2 variants. Overall study results and limits: Vaccine recipients showed a spike-specific TCR breadth that was higher than in placebo recipients.

TCRdb keeps only in-frame clones here, not all; method: immunoSEQ multiplex PCR. The sample lists some 290,000 clones, around four fifths occurring once. The treatment was: roughly 18 received Ad26.COV2.S at low or high dose, single or two shots; about 5 received placebo; per-sample allocation not given. Specimen acquisition occurred on day 63 following the initial vaccine or placebo injection. The study used a vaccine consisting of an Ad26 vector that expressed Wuhan-strain SARS-CoV-2 spike. Points on this clone: Its cognate antigen is unknown.

The receptor's source is a person aged 18-65 years who received the Ad26.COV2.S COVID-19 vaccine or a placebo. The specimen was peripheral blood, collected in a trial of Ad26.COV2.S vaccine versus placebo.

The CDR3 spells CASSLSQGAKTF. The CDR3 coding sequence is TGCGCCAGCAGCTTGTCTCAGGGGGCGAAAACCTTC. The J gene is TRBJ1-2, the V gene TRBV5-1; 8 nucleotides align to TRBD1. The germline CDR1 and CDR2 sequences are SGHRS and YFSETQ. The trim removed 1 base at V and 14 bases at J, leaving 7 bases unmatched. The CDR3 is made up of 12 amino acids.